This is a list of T cell receptor beta chains from one sample in a study of shared clonotypes between healthy human individuals. Sequencing used immunoSEQ multiplex PCR; TCRdb keeps in-frame clones, though not all of them. The table has around 1.9 million clones, roughly 91% seen once. Sequencing was performed on naive CD8+ T cells from PBMCs. The receptor source for this set is a man between 18 and 35 years old in good health. Some clones in this sample may be carry-over from other donors' samples. Each CDR3 is given with its conserved first and last residue. Fields, in order: J gene, D gene, clone size, V gene, CDR3 DNA, CDR3 protein. A D gene is named only where the DNA matches it firmly. Size is omitted from some rows. Given values are once, few, many or a class for expanded clones.

j_call: TRBJ1-2; d_call: .; clone_size: .; v_call: TRBV6-1; cdr3_nt: TGTGCCAGCAGTGAATACAACGGAAACTATGGCTACACCTTC; cdr3_aa: CASSEYNGNYGYTF
j_call: TRBJ1-1; d_call: .; clone_size: .; v_call: TRBV11-2; cdr3_nt: TGTGCCAGCAGCTTTACAGGGTGGGGCACTGAAGCTTTCTTT; cdr3_aa: CASSFTGWGTEAFF
j_call: TRBJ2-7; d_call: TRBD1; clone_size: .; v_call: TRBV5-5; cdr3_nt: TGTGCCAGCAGCCCGGACAGGGGGCAGCACTACGAGCAGTACTTC; cdr3_aa: CASSPDRGQHYEQYF
j_call: TRBJ1-2; d_call: .; clone_size: .; v_call: TRBV11-2; cdr3_nt: TGTGCCAGCAGCTCCCGGGACACCACCTATGGCTACACCTTC; cdr3_aa: CASSSRDTTYGYTF
j_call: TRBJ2-7; d_call: .; clone_size: .; v_call: TRBV27; cdr3_nt: TGTGCCAGCAGTTCAGGACAGCTTTACGAGCAGTACTTC; cdr3_aa: CASSSGQLYEQYF
j_call: TRBJ2-1; d_call: .; clone_size: .; v_call: TRBV4-2; cdr3_nt: TGTGCCAGCAGCCAAGATGTAGTTGCTAGCTTCTATGAGCAGTTCTTC; cdr3_aa: CASSQDVVASFYEQFF
j_call: TRBJ1-1; d_call: .; clone_size: few; v_call: TRBV7-3; cdr3_nt: TGTGCCAGCAGCTTAAATGGGGGCACTGAAGCTTTCTTT; cdr3_aa: CASSLNGGTEAFF
j_call: TRBJ2-1; d_call: .; clone_size: .; v_call: TRBV7-9; cdr3_nt: TGTGCCAGCAGCTTAGGTCACAATGAGCAGTTCTTC; cdr3_aa: CASSLGHNEQFF
j_call: TRBJ2-1; d_call: .; clone_size: .; v_call: TRBV4-3; cdr3_nt: TGCGCCAGCAGCCGTGCCTGGGGCCCCTACAATGAGCAGTTCTTC; cdr3_aa: CASSRAWGPYNEQFF
j_call: TRBJ2-5; d_call: .; clone_size: .; v_call: TRBV7-8; cdr3_nt: TGTGCCAGCAGCTCCCTTTTTGGGGGGATGGAGACCCAGTACTTC; cdr3_aa: CASSSLFGGMETQYF
j_call: TRBJ2-7; d_call: .; clone_size: .; v_call: TRBV30; cdr3_nt: TGTGCCTGGACTATGATCAACCCCGAGCAGTACTTC; cdr3_aa: CAWTMINPEQYF
j_call: TRBJ2-7; d_call: .; clone_size: .; v_call: TRBV11-2; cdr3_nt: TGTGCCAGCAGTCTGGGAGGGGGCGCCTACGAGCAGTACTTC; cdr3_aa: CASSLGGGAYEQYF
j_call: TRBJ2-7; d_call: .; clone_size: .; v_call: TRBV5-1; cdr3_nt: TGCGCCAGCAGCTTGGAACCCGCCTACGAGCAGTACTTC; cdr3_aa: CASSLEPAYEQYF
j_call: TRBJ2-7; d_call: .; clone_size: .; v_call: TRBV4-3; cdr3_nt: TGCGCCAGCAGCCCAGCGCTAGGCTCTTACCTACTGGAGCAGTACTTC; cdr3_aa: CASSPALGSYLLEQYF
j_call: TRBJ2-1; d_call: TRBD2; clone_size: .; v_call: TRBV4-3; cdr3_nt: TGCGCCAGCAGCCCCGACAGGACTAGCGGGAGCCGGAATGAGCAGTTCTTC; cdr3_aa: CASSPDRTSGSRNEQFF
j_call: TRBJ2-7; d_call: .; clone_size: .; v_call: TRBV4-3; cdr3_nt: TGCGCCAGCAGCCAAGAGGGAGGACTTGTCTACGAGCAGTACTTC; cdr3_aa: CASSQEGGLVYEQYF
j_call: TRBJ1-2; d_call: .; clone_size: many; v_call: TRBV28; cdr3_nt: TGTGCCAGCAGTTCCTGGGCCAAGGGAGGGGCCAGTGGCTACACCTTC; cdr3_aa: CASSSWAKGGASGYTF
j_call: TRBJ2-1; d_call: TRBD2; clone_size: .; v_call: TRBV28; cdr3_nt: TGTGCCAGCAGTTTTGGGACTAGCGGGAGAAATGAGCAGTTCTTC; cdr3_aa: CASSFGTSGRNEQFF
j_call: TRBJ1-4; d_call: TRBD1; clone_size: .; v_call: TRBV7-9; cdr3_nt: TGTGCCAGCAGCACGAGGGGGGACAGGGATTGGACCGAAAAACTGTTTTTT; cdr3_aa: CASSTRGDRDWTEKLFF
j_call: TRBJ1-4; d_call: .; clone_size: .; v_call: TRBV7-9; cdr3_nt: TGTGCCAGCAGCTTAGCGCAAGACAGATCTAATGAAAAACTGTTTTTT; cdr3_aa: CASSLAQDRSNEKLFF
j_call: TRBJ2-3; d_call: .; clone_size: .; v_call: TRBV9; cdr3_nt: TGTGCCAGCAGCGTAGCTAGGGGAGATACGCAGTATTTT; cdr3_aa: CASSVARGDTQYF
j_call: TRBJ2-1; d_call: .; clone_size: .; v_call: TRBV7-9; cdr3_nt: TGTGCCAGCAGCCCCTCCCAGGTCTCCTACAATGAGCAGTTCTTC; cdr3_aa: CASSPSQVSYNEQFF
j_call: TRBJ2-7; d_call: .; clone_size: .; v_call: TRBV14; cdr3_nt: TGTGCCAGCAGCCAAGATTTAGACCCAGTGCGACAGTACTTC; cdr3_aa: CASSQDLDPVRQYF
j_call: TRBJ2-7; d_call: TRBD1; clone_size: .; v_call: TRBV10-3; cdr3_nt: TGTGCCATCACGAGTGGGCAGGGGGCCTCCTACGAGCAGTACTTC; cdr3_aa: CAITSGQGASYEQYF
j_call: TRBJ1-1; d_call: .; clone_size: .; v_call: TRBV7-2; cdr3_nt: TGTGCCAGCAGCTTAGCGCACGGGCCGAACACTGAAGCTTTCTTT; cdr3_aa: CASSLAHGPNTEAFF
j_call: TRBJ2-1; d_call: .; clone_size: .; v_call: TRBV7-6; cdr3_nt: TGTGCCAGCACCCCACTTGGCGGGAACGAGCAGTTCTTC; cdr3_aa: CASTPLGGNEQFF
j_call: TRBJ2-2; d_call: TRBD2; clone_size: .; v_call: TRBV4-1; cdr3_nt: TGCGCCAGCGGCCCGGGACTAGCGGCTCGGGATTGGTCCGGGGAGCTGTTTTTT; cdr3_aa: CASGPGLAARDWSGELFF
j_call: TRBJ1-1; d_call: .; clone_size: .; v_call: TRBV27; cdr3_nt: TGTGCCAGCAGTTTTGGCCAGCTCTCTGAAGCTTTCTTT; cdr3_aa: CASSFGQLSEAFF
j_call: TRBJ1-2; d_call: .; clone_size: .; v_call: TRBV7-6; cdr3_nt: TGTGCCAGCAGCTATACCGGGCAAAGCTATGGCTACACCTTC; cdr3_aa: CASSYTGQSYGYTF
j_call: TRBJ2-3; d_call: .; clone_size: .; v_call: TRBV4-1; cdr3_nt: TGCGCCAGCAGCCAGGAGCGGAGCATACTCACAGATACGCAGTATTTT; cdr3_aa: CASSQERSILTDTQYF
j_call: TRBJ2-3; d_call: TRBD1; clone_size: once; v_call: TRBV19; cdr3_nt: TGTGCCAGTAGCACCGGGACAGCCACAGATACGCAGTATTTT; cdr3_aa: CASSTGTATDTQYF
j_call: TRBJ2-5; d_call: TRBD1; clone_size: .; v_call: TRBV5-4; cdr3_nt: TGTGCCAGCAGTGAACAGGGGTATGCAGAGACCCAGTACTTC; cdr3_aa: CASSEQGYAETQYF